This T cell receptor (beta chain) derives from a study of Ad26.COV2.S vaccination and SARS-CoV-2 variants. Study background: Intramuscular Ad26.COV2.S at 5x10^10 or 1x10^11 viral particles.

Treatment described: some 19 received Ad26.COV2.S at low or high dose, single or two shots; 5 received placebo; per-sample allocation not given. Sample collection was performed on day 63 after the first vaccine or placebo injection. Study observations and caveats: Recipients of vaccine and of placebo showed similar breadth of their non-spike TCR repertoires. It is possible that the TCR breadth and depth analyses underestimated the total T cell responses.

Using immunoSEQ multiplex PCR, the repertoire was profiled, and TCRdb retains in-frame clones only, with some absent. The data show roughly 500,000 clones, 70% to 90% seen once. As for this clone: Its antigen is currently unknown.

The sequenced sample was peripheral blood, obtained in a trial of Ad26.COV2.S vaccine versus placebo. This sequence originates from a person between 18 and 65 years old who received the Ad26.COV2.S COVID-19 vaccine or a placebo.

The CDR3 protein is CASSPAWGKKETQYF. The CDR3 DNA follows: TGTGCCAGCAGTCCCGCCTGGGGCAAAAAAGAGACCCAGTACTTC. J is TRBJ2-5 and V is TRBV6-5; D is perhaps TRBD1 (5 bases). CDR1 is MNHEY, CDR2 SVGAGI, per germline. The CDR3 totals 15 residues. V lost 5 bases, J lost 3 bases, and 16 bases lay in between.